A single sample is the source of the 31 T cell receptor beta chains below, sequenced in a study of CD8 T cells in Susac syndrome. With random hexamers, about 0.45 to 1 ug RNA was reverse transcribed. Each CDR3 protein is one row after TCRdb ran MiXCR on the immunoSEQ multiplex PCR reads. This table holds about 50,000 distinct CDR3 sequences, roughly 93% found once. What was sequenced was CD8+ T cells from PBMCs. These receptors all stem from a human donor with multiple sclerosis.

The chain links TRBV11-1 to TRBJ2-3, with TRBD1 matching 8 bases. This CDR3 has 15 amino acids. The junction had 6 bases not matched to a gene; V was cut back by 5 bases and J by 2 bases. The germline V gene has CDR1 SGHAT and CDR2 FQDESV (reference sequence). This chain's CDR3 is CASSLTGQVTDTQYF. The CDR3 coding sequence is TGTGCCAGCAGCCTGACGGGACAGGTCACAGATACGCAGTATTTT.

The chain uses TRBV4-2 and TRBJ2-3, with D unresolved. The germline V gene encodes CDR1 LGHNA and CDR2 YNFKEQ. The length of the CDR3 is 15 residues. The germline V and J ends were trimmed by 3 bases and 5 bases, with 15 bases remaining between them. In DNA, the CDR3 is TGTGCCAGCAGCCACCTCGAAGGGCCGGTAGATACGCAGTATTTT. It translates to CASSHLEGPVDTQYF.

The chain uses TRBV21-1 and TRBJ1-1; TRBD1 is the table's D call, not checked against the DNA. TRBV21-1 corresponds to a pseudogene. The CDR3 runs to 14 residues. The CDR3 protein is CASSKNNLGGEAFF. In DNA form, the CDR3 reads TGTGCCAGCAGCAAAAACAATTTGGGGGGAGAAGCTTTCTTT.

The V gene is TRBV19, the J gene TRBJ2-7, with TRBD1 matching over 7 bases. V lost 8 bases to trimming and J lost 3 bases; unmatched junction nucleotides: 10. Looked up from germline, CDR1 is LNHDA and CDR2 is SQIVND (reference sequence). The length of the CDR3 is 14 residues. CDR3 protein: CASAVRDRHYEQYF. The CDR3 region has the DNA TGTGCCAGTGCGGTCCGGGACAGACACTACGAGCAGTACTTC.

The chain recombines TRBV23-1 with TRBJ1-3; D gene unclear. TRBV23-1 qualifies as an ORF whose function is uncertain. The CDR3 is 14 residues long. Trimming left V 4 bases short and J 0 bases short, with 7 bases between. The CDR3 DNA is TGCGCCAGCAGTCCGGCTATCTCTGGAAACACCATATATTTT. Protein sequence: CASSPAISGNTIYF.

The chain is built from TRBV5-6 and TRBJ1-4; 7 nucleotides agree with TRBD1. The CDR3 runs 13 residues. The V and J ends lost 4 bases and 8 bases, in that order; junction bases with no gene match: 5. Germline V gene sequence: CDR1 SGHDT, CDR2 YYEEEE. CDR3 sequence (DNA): TGTGCCAGCAGCGGACCGGGACAGGAAAAACTGTTTTTT. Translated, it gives CASSGPGQEKLFF.

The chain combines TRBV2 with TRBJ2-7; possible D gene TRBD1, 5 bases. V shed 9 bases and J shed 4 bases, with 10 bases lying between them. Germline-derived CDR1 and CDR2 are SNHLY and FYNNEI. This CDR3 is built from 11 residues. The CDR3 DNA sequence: TGTGCCAGTTTCTCAGGGTACGAGCAGTACTTC. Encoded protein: CASFSGYEQYF. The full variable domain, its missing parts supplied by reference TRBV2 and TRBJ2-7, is EPEVTQTPSHQVTQMGQEVILRCVPISNHLYFYWYRQILGQKVEFLVSFYNNEISEKSEIFDDQFSVERPDGSNFTLKIRSTKLEDSAMYFCASFSGYEQYFGPGTRLTVT.

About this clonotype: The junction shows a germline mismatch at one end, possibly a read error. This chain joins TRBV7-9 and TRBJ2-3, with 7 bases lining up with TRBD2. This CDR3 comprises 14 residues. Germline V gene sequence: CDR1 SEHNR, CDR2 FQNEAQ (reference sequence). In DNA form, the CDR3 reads TGTGCCAGCAGCATAGGACTAGGCAGTGATAAGCAGTATTTT. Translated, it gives CASSIGLGSDKQYF.

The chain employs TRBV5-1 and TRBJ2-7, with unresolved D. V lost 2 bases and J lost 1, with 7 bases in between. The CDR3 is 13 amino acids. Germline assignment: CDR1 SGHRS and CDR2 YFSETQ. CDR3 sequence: CASSFRGSYEQYF. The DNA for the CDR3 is TGCGCCAGCAGCTTTCGAGGATCCTACGAGCAGTACTTC. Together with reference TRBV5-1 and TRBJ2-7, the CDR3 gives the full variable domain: KAGVTQTPRYLIKTRGQQVTLSCSPISGHRSVSWYQQTPGQGLQFLFEYFSETQRNKGNFPGRFSGRQFSNSRSEMNVSTLELGDSALYLCASSFRGSYEQYFGPGTRLTVT.

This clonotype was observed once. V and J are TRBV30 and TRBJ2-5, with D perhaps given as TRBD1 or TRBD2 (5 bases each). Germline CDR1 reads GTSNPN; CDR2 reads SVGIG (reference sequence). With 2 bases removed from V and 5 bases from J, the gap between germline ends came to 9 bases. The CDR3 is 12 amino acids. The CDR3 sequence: CAWSLGDETQYF. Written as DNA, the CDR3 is TGTGCCTGGAGTTTAGGGGACGAGACCCAGTACTTC.

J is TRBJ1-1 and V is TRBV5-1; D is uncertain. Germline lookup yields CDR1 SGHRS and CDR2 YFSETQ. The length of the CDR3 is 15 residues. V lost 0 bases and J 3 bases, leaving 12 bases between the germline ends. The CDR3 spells CASSLERVGYTEAFF. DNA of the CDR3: TGCGCCAGCAGCTTGGAACGGGTAGGGTACACTGAAGCTTTCTTT.

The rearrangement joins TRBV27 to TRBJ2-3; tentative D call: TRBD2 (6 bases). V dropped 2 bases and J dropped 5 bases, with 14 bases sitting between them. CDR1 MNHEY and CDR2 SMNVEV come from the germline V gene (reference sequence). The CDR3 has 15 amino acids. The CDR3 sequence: CASSLGREVEDTQYF. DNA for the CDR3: TGTGCCAGCAGTTTAGGCAGGGAGGTGGAAGATACGCAGTATTTT.

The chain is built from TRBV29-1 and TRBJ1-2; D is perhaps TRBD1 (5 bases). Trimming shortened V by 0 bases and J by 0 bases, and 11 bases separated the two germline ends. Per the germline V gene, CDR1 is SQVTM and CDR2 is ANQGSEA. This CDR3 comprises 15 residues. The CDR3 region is CSVEELTAPNYGYTF. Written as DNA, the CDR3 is TGCAGCGTTGAAGAGTTGACAGCACCTAACTATGGCTACACCTTC.

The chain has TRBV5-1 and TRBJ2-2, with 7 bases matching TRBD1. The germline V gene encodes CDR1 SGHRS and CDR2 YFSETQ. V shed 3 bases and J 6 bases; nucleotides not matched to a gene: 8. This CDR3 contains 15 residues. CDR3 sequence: CASSSDRWGPGELFF. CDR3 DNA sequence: TGCGCCAGCAGCTCGGACAGGTGGGGTCCCGGGGAGCTGTTTTTT.

The CDR3 sequence: CASSQSSNEQFF. The CDR3 DNA is TGTGCCAGCAGCCAATCGAGCAATGAGCAGTTCTTC. This chain uses TRBV16 with TRBJ2-1; D is uncertain. The germline gives CDR1 KGHSY, CDR2 FQNENV. V was clipped by 0 bases and J by 6 bases, with 3 bases between them. The CDR3 spans 12 residues.

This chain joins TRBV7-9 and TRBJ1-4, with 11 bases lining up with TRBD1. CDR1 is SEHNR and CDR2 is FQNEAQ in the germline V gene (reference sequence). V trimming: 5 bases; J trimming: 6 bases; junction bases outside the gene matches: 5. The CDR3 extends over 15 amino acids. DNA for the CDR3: TGTGCCAGCAGCCCGGGACAGGGGGGGCATGAAAAACTGTTTTTT. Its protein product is CASSPGQGGHEKLFF.

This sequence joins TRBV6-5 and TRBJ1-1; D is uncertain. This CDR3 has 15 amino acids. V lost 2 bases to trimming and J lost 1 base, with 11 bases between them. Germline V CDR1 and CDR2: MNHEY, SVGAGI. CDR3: CASSYGQMGNTEAFF. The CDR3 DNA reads TGTGCCAGCAGTTACGGGCAAATGGGGAACACTGAAGCTTTCTTT.

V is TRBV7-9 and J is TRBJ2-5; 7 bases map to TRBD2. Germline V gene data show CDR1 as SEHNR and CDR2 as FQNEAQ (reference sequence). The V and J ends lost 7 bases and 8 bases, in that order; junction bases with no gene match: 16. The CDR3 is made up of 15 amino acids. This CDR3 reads CASTNPGLTPGTQYF. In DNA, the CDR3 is TGTGCCAGCACCAACCCGGGACTAACCCCGGGTACCCAGTACTTC.

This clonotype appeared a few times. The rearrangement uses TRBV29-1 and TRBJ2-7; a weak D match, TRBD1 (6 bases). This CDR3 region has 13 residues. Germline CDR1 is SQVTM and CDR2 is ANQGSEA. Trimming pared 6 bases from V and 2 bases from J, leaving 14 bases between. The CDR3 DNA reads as TGCAGCGTCCGACAGGCCCAACCCTACGAGCAGTACTTC. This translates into CSVRQAQPYEQYF.

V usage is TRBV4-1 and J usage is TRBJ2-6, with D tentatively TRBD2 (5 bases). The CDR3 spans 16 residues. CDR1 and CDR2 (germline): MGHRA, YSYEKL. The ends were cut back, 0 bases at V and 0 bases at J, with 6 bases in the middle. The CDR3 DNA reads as TGCGCCAGCAGCCAAGATGGACTCTCTGGGGCCAACGTCCTGACTTTC. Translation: CASSQDGLSGANVLTF.

The CDR3 DNA reads TGTGCCACCAAGCTGACAGGGAGAGAAAAACTGTTTTTT. Translating it yields CATKLTGREKLFF. The chain has TRBV15 and TRBJ1-4, with 7 bases that match TRBD1. The V gene's germline CDR1 is LNHNV and CDR2 YYDKDF (reference sequence). The J segment lost 8 bases and the V segment lost 7 bases, leaving 7 bases of the junction unmatched. This CDR3 region has 13 residues.

The CDR3 protein is CASSKGQKNSPLHF. The DNA of the CDR3 is TGTGCCAGCAGCAAGGGGCAGAAGAATTCACCCCTCCACTTT. The chain has TRBV21-1 and TRBJ1-6; TRBD1, as called in the table, went unchecked against the DNA. TRBV21-1 is described as a pseudogene. The CDR3 runs 14 residues.

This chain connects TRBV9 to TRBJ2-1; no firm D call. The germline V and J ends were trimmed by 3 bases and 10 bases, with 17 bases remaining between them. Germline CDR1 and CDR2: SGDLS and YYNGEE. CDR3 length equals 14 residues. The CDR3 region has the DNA TGTGCCAGCAGCGCCCGACCCAATCATCGGGAGCAGTTCTTC. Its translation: CASSARPNHREQFF.

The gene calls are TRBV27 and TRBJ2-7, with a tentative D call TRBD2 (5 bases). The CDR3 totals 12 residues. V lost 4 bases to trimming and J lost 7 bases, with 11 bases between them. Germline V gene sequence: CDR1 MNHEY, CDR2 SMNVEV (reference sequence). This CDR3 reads CASSSWTGEQYF. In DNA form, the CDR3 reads TGTGCCAGCAGTTCGTGGACGGGAGAGCAGTACTTC.

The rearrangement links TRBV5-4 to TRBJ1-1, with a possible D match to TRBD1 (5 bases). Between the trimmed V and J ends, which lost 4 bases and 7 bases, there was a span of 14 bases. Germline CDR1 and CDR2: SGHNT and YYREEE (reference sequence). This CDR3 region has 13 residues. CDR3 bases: TGTGCCAGCAGCCAGTGGGGGACCCTTGAAGCTTTCTTT. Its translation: CASSQWGTLEAFF.

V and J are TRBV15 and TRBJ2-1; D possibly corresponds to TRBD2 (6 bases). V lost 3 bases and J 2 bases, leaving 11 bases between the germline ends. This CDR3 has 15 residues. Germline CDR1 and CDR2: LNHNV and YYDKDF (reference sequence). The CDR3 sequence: CATSSGGVTYNEQFF. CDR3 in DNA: TGTGCCACCAGCAGCGGCGGGGTGACCTACAATGAGCAGTTCTTC.

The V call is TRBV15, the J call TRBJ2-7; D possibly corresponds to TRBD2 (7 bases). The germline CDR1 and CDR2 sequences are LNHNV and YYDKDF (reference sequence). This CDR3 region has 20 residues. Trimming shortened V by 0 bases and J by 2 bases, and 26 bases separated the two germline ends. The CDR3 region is CATSRDLGFGRGPSPYEQYF. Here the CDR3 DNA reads TGTGCCACCAGCAGAGATTTAGGGTTCGGGCGGGGGCCATCCCCCTACGAGCAGTACTTC.

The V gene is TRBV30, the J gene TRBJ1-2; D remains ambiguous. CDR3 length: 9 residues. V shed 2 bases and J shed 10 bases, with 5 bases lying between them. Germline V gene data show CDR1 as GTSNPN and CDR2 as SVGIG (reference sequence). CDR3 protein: CAWSPNYTF. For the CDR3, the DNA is TGTGCCTGGAGTCCGAACTACACCTTC.

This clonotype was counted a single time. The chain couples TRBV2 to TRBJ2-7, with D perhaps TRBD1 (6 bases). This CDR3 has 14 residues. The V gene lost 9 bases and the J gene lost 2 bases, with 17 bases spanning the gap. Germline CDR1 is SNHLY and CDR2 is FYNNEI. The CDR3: CASIGQNSPYEQYF. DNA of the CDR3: TGTGCCAGTATCGGACAGAATTCTCCCTACGAGCAGTACTTC.

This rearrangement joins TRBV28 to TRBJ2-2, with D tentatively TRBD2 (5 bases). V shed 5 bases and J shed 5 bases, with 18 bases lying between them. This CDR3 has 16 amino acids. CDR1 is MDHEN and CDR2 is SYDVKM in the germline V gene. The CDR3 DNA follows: TGTGCCAGCAGTAAAATAAGGGCCCCGGGGACCGGGGAGCTGTTTTTT. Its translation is CASSKIRAPGTGELFF.

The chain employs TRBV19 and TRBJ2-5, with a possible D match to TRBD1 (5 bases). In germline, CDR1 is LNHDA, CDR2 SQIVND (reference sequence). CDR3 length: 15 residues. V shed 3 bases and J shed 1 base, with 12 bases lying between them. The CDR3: CASSIDWGPQETQYF. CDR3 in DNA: TGTGCCAGTAGTATTGACTGGGGCCCCCAAGAGACCCAGTACTTC.